This TCR beta chain was recovered during a study of early T cells in non-severe SARS-CoV-2 infection. Study information: From unsorted whole blood, bulk RNA was sequenced, and the chains remained unpaired.

TCRdb itself ran the 5' RACE reads through MiXCR, one entry per CDR3 protein. The sample includes some 30,000 distinct CDR3 sequences, 3.5% to 5% seen only once; the top ten take about 6.3%. V trimming: 7 bases; J trimming: 3 bases; junction bases outside the gene matches: 4. This CDR3 comprises 13 residues. The V gene's germline CDR1 is SNHLY and CDR2 FYNNEI. The receptor was isolated from an adult who was a healthcare worker with PCR-confirmed SARS-CoV-2 infection or an uninfected control (not recorded which). The sample taken for sequencing was whole blood. This chain joins TRBV2 and TRBJ1-2; 8 bases are a match to TRBD1. This chain's CDR3 is CASNPDRDYGYTF. Here the CDR3 DNA reads TGTGCCAGCAACCCGGACAGGGACTATGGCTACACCTTC.